The TCR beta chain described here comes from a study of blood T cell repertoires in COVID-19 (dated by TCRdb to about 2020). Broadly, across the study: The collaborator samples originated in the United States, Italy and Spain and spanned the acute and convalescent phases of COVID-19. HLA class I and class II types, where available, came from metadata supplied by the sample provider rather than from assay-based typing. Subjects who had been exposed to COVID-19, were actively infected with it, or had recovered from it provided the deeply sampled blood TCRbeta repertoires that made up the dataset. The repertoires were released in a freely available public database meant as a resource for research on the immune response to SARS-CoV-2. The sample metadata nearly always contained a de-identified subject ID, COVID-19 status, age in years and sex. The samples were drawn from two sources: the first 160 participants of the ongoing ImmuneRACE study, and 1,200 or so subjects contributed by 6 global collaborators. The material from the prospective study consisted of cDNA or gDNA derived from T cells, B-cell-depleted T cells, or PBMCs.

Whole blood was collected in K2EDTA tubes by collaborating institutions according to the institutions' own protocols. For TCRbeta analysis, collaborators shipped samples as frozen whole blood, isolated PBMCs, or DNA extracted from either of those sample types. On this clone itself: Its antigen is not yet known. The input lacks base qualities; no much larger clone sits a single base away.

The CDR3 holds 15 amino acids from the cysteine to the phenylalanine. Only the CDR3 DNA is retained, 45 bases long and in frame from the first base. V lost 7 bases and J lost 1 base, and the count of bases not matched to a germline gene is 9. CDR1 and CDR2, per the germline V gene (reference sequence), are SEHNR and FQNEAQ. Overall study outcomes, separate from this receptor: The quantity of clinical and demographic metadata differed by source and by participant and was supplied without curation.

TCRbeta CDR3 regions were amplified from genomic DNA using the immunoSEQ Assay, a bias-controlled multiplex PCR. The paper's data handling went like this. The number of nucleated cells in each sample was estimated from the amplification of reference gene primers within the assay. To quantify the absolute abundance of each unique TCRbeta CDR3 rearrangement, sequence reads were collapsed and filtered. For each sample, productive Simpson clonality was calculated as the square root of Simpson's diversity index across productive rearrangements. In its TCRdb copy, this immuneACCESS table keeps in-frame sequences only and misses some clones. Where compared with another copy, unresolved V genes explain less than half of these, and the others have no known cause. V, J and clone size were drawn from that table, and D and trimming were deduced from the DNA. Recorded for this sample are approximately 65,000 clones; 88% of them occurred a single time. In total, the top ten clones hold 4.5% to 5% of the sample.

The chain joins TRBV7-9 to TRBJ1-1; 7 central bases correspond to TRBD1. The specimen was peripheral blood. The origin of this receptor is a human donor in a cohort sampled during active COVID-19. Read as DNA, the sequence is TGTGCCAGCACTCAGATCGACAGGGCGAACACTGAAGCTTTCTTT. Translated, this is CASTQIDRANTEAFF.